Listed here is a single T cell receptor (beta chain). Antigen specificity is unknown. The junction shows a germline mismatch at one end, possibly a read error. Looked up from germline, CDR1 is SNHLY and CDR2 is FYNNEI. The CDR3 is made up of 14 amino acids. The data belong to a study of a mutant IDH1 vaccine in newly diagnosed glioma. Study at large: Patients were started on vaccination 4-6 weeks after radiotherapy alone, or with temozolomide cycles. An approximately 62% male, about 38% female split and a mean age of around 37 years characterized treated patients. The V12 visit happened in week 35, and the V13 visit happened in week 47.

Described time point: week 47, end of study. Mutant IDH1 20-mer peptide, at 300 ug, made up each vaccine dose, with topical imiquimod. The donors' diagnosis was new WHO grade 3 or 4 astrocytoma that was IDH1-mutant and ATRX-lost. This table comes from immunoSEQ multiplex PCR, and its TCRdb copy is limited to in-frame clones, with some not included. The sample holds 60,000 to 65,000 clones; roughly four fifths are singletons and the top ten take 3.5% to 4%. This TCR came from a man aged 25 to 40 with glioma. The source material was PBMCs, sampled from a glioma patient whose treatment included an IDH1 peptide vaccine. This chain links TRBV2 with TRBJ1-6; D is uncertain. CDR3 residues: CASSGGLGNSPLHF. The CDR3 coding sequence is TGTGCCAGCAGTGGAGGACTGGGTAATTCGCCCCTCCACTTT.